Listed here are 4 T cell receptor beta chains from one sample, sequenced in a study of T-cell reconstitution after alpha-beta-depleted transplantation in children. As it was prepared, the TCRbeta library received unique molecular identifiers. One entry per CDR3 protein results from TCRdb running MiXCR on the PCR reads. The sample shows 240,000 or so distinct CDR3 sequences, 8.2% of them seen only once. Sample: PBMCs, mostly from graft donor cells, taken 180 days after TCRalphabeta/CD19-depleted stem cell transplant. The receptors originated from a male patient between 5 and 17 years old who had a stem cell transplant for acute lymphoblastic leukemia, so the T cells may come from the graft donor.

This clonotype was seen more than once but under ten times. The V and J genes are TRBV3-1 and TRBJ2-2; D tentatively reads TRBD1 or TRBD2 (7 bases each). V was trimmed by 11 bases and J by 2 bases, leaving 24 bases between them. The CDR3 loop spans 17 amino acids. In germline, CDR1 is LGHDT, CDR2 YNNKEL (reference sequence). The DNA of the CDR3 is TGTGCCTCCTGCCCGTCCAGGGGGGGGAGTAACACCGGGGAGCTGTTTTTT. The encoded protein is CASCPSRGGSNTGELFF.

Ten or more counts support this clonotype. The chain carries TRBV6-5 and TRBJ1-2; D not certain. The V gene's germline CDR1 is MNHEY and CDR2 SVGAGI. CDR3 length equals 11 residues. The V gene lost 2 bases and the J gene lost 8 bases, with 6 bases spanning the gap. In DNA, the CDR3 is TGTGCCAGCAGTTACATGGGCGGCTACACCTTC. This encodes CASSYMGGYTF.

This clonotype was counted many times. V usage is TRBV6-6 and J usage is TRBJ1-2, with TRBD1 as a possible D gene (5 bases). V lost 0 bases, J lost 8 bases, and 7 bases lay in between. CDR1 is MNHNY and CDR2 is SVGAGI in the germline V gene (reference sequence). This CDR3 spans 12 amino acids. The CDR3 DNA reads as TGTGCCAGCAGTTACTCCGGGACCGGCTACACCTTC. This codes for CASSYSGTGYTF.

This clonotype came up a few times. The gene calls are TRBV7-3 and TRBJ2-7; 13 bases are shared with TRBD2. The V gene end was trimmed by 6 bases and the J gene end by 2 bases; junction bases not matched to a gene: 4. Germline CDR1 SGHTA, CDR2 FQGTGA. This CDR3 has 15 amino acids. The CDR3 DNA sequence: TGTGCCAGCAGACTAGCGGGAGGGGGGGCCTACGAGCAGTACTTC. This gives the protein CASRLAGGGAYEQYF.